The 27 T cell receptor beta chains presented below share a single source sample, sequenced in a study of T cell repertoires in cytomegalovirus infection (dated by TCRdb to about 2019). Data came from an Illumina HiSeq 1500. In-frame beta chains were kept once TCRdb had trimmed the public reads at Q25 with fastp and called clones with MiXCR. Rows matching on CDR3 protein sequence are summarized as one entry with the most common DNA and genes. The sample table records approximately 500,000 distinct CDR3 sequences; approximately 15% of these occur just once. The top ten clones comprise more than 20% of the sample. Source material: CD8+ T cells from PBMCs. Receptors were obtained from a human donor in good health (CMV status not recorded). Some clones in this sample may be carry-over from other donors' samples.

This clonotype was detected a few times. The chain joins TRBV7-3 to TRBJ2-6, with D tentatively TRBD1 (6 bases). V was clipped by 5 bases and J by 4 bases, with 15 bases between them. Germline-derived CDR1 and CDR2 are SGHTA and FQGTGA. The CDR3 is made up of 16 amino acids. CDR3 region: CASSARRTVGANVLTF. The DNA for the CDR3 is TGTGCCAGCAGCGCCAGGCGGACAGTCGGGGCCAACGTCCTGACTTTC.

The chain combines TRBV4-2 with TRBJ2-3, with D tentatively TRBD1 (6 bases). The CDR3 is 15 residues long. Deletions cut 4 bases from V and 2 bases from J, with 13 bases between. Germline V gene lookup returns CDR1 LGHNA and CDR2 YNFKEQ. CDR3 sequence: CASSRRTELTDTQYF. In DNA, the CDR3 is TGTGCCAGCAGCCGCCGGACAGAGCTCACAGATACGCAGTATTTT.

This clonotype was counted once. This clone may be a read error of a much larger clone one base away. The rearrangement uses TRBV7-9 and TRBJ2-1; D is undetermined. Germline CDR1 and CDR2: SEHNR and FQNEAQ (reference sequence). The CDR3 is 14 residues long. DNA for the CDR3: TGTGCCAGCAGCTTAGAACGTATCTACAATGTGCAGTTCTTC. It translates to CASSLERIYNVQFF.

This chain uses TRBV9 with TRBJ2-7, with D tentatively TRBD2 (6 bases). Germline loops: CDR1 SGDLS, CDR2 YYNGEE. Trimming removed 4 bases at V and 0 bases at J, with 11 bases between. The CDR3 runs to 14 residues. Written as DNA, the CDR3 is TGTGCCAGCAGCCTCGGGAGCTTCTCCTACGAGCAGTACTTC. Protein product: CASSLGSFSYEQYF.

The chain has TRBV5-1 and TRBJ1-1; tentatively, D is TRBD1 (6 bases). CDR1 SGHRS and CDR2 YFSETQ come from the germline V gene. The CDR3 contains 14 residues. Trimming shortened V by 4 bases and J by 7 bases, and 17 bases separated the two germline ends. For the CDR3, the DNA is TGCGCCAGCAGCGCCCGAGACAGGCGCGTTGAAGCTTTCTTT. It is translated as CASSARDRRVEAFF.

The V call is TRBV11-2, the J call TRBJ1-1; D unclear. V lost 2 bases, J lost 3 bases, and 13 bases lay in between. CDR3 length equals 15 residues. Looked up from germline, CDR1 is SGHAT and CDR2 is FQNNGV. CDR3 sequence reads: CASSLSAGSDTEAFF. The CDR3 DNA is TGTGCCAGCAGCTTATCTGCCGGGTCGGACACTGAAGCTTTCTTT.

This chain links TRBV5-5 with TRBJ2-1; the D gene is possibly TRBD1 (6 bases). The CDR3 contains 13 residues. Per the germline V gene, CDR1 is SGHKS and CDR2 is YYEKEE (reference sequence). V dropped 2 bases and J dropped 9 bases, with 12 bases sitting between them. The CDR3 sequence is CASSFYRASEQFF. In DNA, the CDR3 is TGTGCCAGCAGCTTCTACAGGGCCTCTGAGCAGTTCTTC.

This clonotype occurred many times. V is TRBV28 and J is TRBJ2-5; D is ambiguous. The CDR3 runs 15 residues. Trimming stripped 4 bases from V and 2 bases from J, with 14 bases between. Germline V gene data show CDR1 as MDHEN and CDR2 as SYDVKM. The CDR3 DNA reads as TGTGCCAGCAGTTACCCGGACCCCGGGCAAGAGACCCAGTACTTC. Translating gives CASSYPDPGQETQYF.

A few counts support this clonotype. The CDR3 reads CASSGPGLALINEQFF. CDR3 DNA: TGTGCCAGCAGCGGCCCCGGACTAGCGCTCATTAATGAGCAGTTCTTC. The chain has TRBV9 and TRBJ2-1; the match to TRBD2 covers 9 bases. The CDR3 loop spans 16 amino acids. The germline V gene encodes CDR1 SGDLS and CDR2 YYNGEE. The V and J ends lost 3 bases and 7 bases, in that order; junction bases with no gene match: 11.

This rearrangement joins TRBV9 to TRBJ2-1, with TRBD2 identical over 7 bases. The V gene's germline CDR1 is SGDLS and CDR2 YYNGEE. V shed 5 bases, J shed 6 bases, and the junction held 17 bases outside the gene matches. The CDR3 sequence is 17 residues long. CDR3 in amino acids: CASSEPRERGEGNEQFF. The CDR3 bases are TGTGCCAGCAGTGAGCCAAGGGAGCGGGGAGAGGGCAATGAGCAGTTCTTC.

Concerning this clonotype: An end of the junction does not agree with germline; a read error may underlie this. J is TRBJ2-3 and V is TRBV12-3 or TRBV12-4; D tentatively reads TRBD1 or TRBD2 (5 bases each). The CDR3 runs 16 residues. CDR3: CASRPAEVGERDTQYF. In DNA form, the CDR3 reads TGTGCAAGCAGGCCCGCAGAAGTGGGGGAGAGGGATACTCAGTATTTT.

The chain carries TRBV6-4 and TRBJ1-2; the D is unclear. This CDR3 has 15 amino acids. Germline V gives CDR1 MRHNA, CDR2 SNTAGT. V lost 0 bases and J 4 bases, leaving 12 bases between the germline ends. The CDR3 DNA reads as TGTGCCAGCAGTGACTCTTCCACACTCTTCTATGGCTACACCTTC. This sequence encodes CASSDSSTLFYGYTF.

This clonotype was detected many times. The chain has TRBV7-9 and TRBJ2-1; D is possibly TRBD1 (6 bases). This CDR3 has 15 amino acids. V lost 7 bases and J 0 bases, leaving 13 bases between the germline ends. Germline loops: CDR1 SEHNR, CDR2 FQNEAQ (reference sequence). In DNA form, the CDR3 reads TGTGCCAGCACCCGCGGACAGAGCTCCTACAATGAGCAGTTCTTC. Amino acid sequence: CASTRGQSSYNEQFF.

Concerning this clonotype itself: A junction end diverges from the germline sequence, so it may reflect a read error. The CDR3 reads CASRRTGGTSEKLFF. CDR3 bases: TGTGCCAGCAGACGGACAGGGGGCACAAGTGAAAAACTGTTTTTT. The V call is TRBV4-1, the J call TRBJ1-4; 11 positions match TRBD1. The CDR3 totals 15 residues. Germline V gene data show CDR1 as MGHRA and CDR2 as YSYEKL.

About this clonotype: This CDR3 fails to terminate in the conserved phenylalanine or tryptophan, so it likely reflects a read error. J is TRBJ2-5 and V is TRBV5-6, with 7 bases that match TRBD2. The J segment lost 3 bases and the V segment lost 8 bases, leaving 7 bases of the junction unmatched. Per germline, CDR1 SGHDT and CDR2 YYEEEE. The CDR3 has 13 amino acids. CDR3 sequence (DNA): TGTGCCAGTTCCCTACGGGGGGAAGAGACCCAGTACTTA. This encodes CASSLRGEETQYL.

This clonotype showed up many times. The J gene is TRBJ2-1, the V gene TRBV12-3 or TRBV12-4; TRBD2 agrees at 8 bases. V lost 4 bases to trimming and J lost 7 bases; unmatched junction nucleotides: 12. The CDR3 covers 16 residues. This CDR3 reads CASSSPDGRAGNEQFF. The CDR3 DNA reads TGTGCCAGCAGTTCCCCTGACGGGAGGGCCGGGAATGAGCAGTTCTTC.

The chain carries TRBV5-4 and TRBJ2-6, with TRBD2 as a possible D gene (6 bases). The CDR3 has 19 residues. Germline V gene lookup returns CDR1 SGHNT and CDR2 YYREEE (reference sequence). The ends were cut back, 5 bases at V and 2 bases at J, with 23 bases in the middle. As DNA, the CDR3 is TGTGCCAGCAGGTTGCTGTGGACGGGTGAGCGGGCTGGGGCCAACGTCCTGACTTTC. Translating gives CASRLLWTGERAGANVLTF.

Concerning this clonotype: Sequence at one end of the junction differs from germline and may be a read error. The chain links TRBV15 to TRBJ2-3; D is ambiguous. CDR1 is LNHNV and CDR2 is YYDKDF in the germline V gene (reference sequence). The CDR3 contains 15 residues. The CDR3 DNA sequence: TGTGCCACCAGCAGTATGGGCCACGTGGCAGATACGCGGTATTTT. This encodes CATSSMGHVADTRYF.

The chain couples TRBV5-1 to TRBJ1-1; a possible D gene is TRBD1 (6 bases). This CDR3 spans 15 amino acids. With 4 bases removed from V and 0 bases from J, the gap between germline ends came to 13 bases. Germline CDR1 is SGHRS and CDR2 is YFSETQ. For the CDR3, the DNA is TGCGCCAGCAGCCTCAGGGGCCGCATGAACACTGAAGCTTTCTTT. Protein: CASSLRGRMNTEAFF.

As to this clonotype: An end of the junction differs from the germline gene, which may be a read error. The rearrangement joins TRBV7-8 to TRBJ2-7; TRBD2 is a possible D gene (6 bases). Looked up from germline, CDR1 is SGHVS and CDR2 is FQNEAQ. The CDR3 extends over 14 amino acids. Written as DNA, the CDR3 is TGTGCAAGCAGTCTAGCGTGGGATGCATACGAGCAGTACTTC. Residues: CASSLAWDAYEQYF.

Comments on this clonotype: This may come from a read error, since a much larger clone is one base off. The rearrangement uses TRBV6-5 and TRBJ1-2; D is undetermined. The CDR3 is 14 residues long. The V gene's germline CDR1 is MNHEY and CDR2 SVGAGI. The CDR3 region has the DNA TGTGCCACCCGACTTGGACGTGCTAACTATGGCTACGCCTTC. Translation: CATRLGRANYGYAF.

CDR3 sequence: CASSHRGRAEAFF. The CDR3 region has the DNA TGTGCCAGTAGTCACAGGGGAAGGGCTGAAGCTTTCTTT. The genes are TRBV19 and TRBJ1-1; 7 nucleotides agree with TRBD1. From germline, CDR1 is LNHDA and CDR2 SQIVND (reference sequence). This CDR3 is built from 13 residues. The trim removed 5 bases at V and 6 bases at J, leaving 6 bases unmatched.

The chain links TRBV28 to TRBJ2-1, with D perhaps TRBD1 or TRBD2 (5 bases each). The germline V and J ends were trimmed by 5 bases and 2 bases, with 19 bases remaining between them. Germline lookup yields CDR1 MDHEN and CDR2 SYDVKM. The CDR3 extends over 17 amino acids. The CDR3 coding sequence is TGTGCCAGCAGTCCGAAAATTGGTGAGGGGACCTACAATGAGCAGTTCTTC. Its translation is CASSPKIGEGTYNEQFF.

The V call is TRBV7-6, the J call TRBJ2-7, with D possibly TRBD2 on 7 matching bases. The CDR3 consists of 16 residues. CDR1 is SGHVS, CDR2 FNYEAQ, per germline. Trimming cost V 5 bases and J 0 bases, with 17 bases left between them. The CDR3 nucleotides are TGTGCCAGCAGCCTACTCTCTGGGGGGGCCTCCTACGAGCAGTACTTC. Amino acids: CASSLLSGGASYEQYF.

This CDR3 is CASSQVGTGNQPQHF. As DNA, the CDR3 is TGCGCCAGCAGCCAAGTAGGGACGGGAAATCAGCCCCAGCATTTT. The chain is built from TRBV4-3 and TRBJ1-5, with D possibly matching TRBD1 (5 bases). Trimming removed 1 base from V and 4 bases from J, with 11 bases in between. The germline V gene has CDR1 LGHNA and CDR2 YSLEER. This CDR3 is built from 15 residues.

This clonotype was counted only a few times. The chain carries TRBV6-1 and TRBJ2-2; 12 bases agree with TRBD2. Losses at the gene ends were 7 bases for V and 5 bases for J; bases not matched to a gene: 17. CDR3 length: 19 amino acids. The germline V gene encodes CDR1 MNHNS and CDR2 SASEGT. The CDR3, as DNA: TGTGCCAGCACCGTGAAGGTGGCTAGCGGGAGGGGTGGTACCGGGGAGCTGTTTTTT. This sequence encodes CASTVKVASGRGGTGELFF.

The chain links TRBV30 to TRBJ2-7; D possibly corresponds to TRBD2 (5 bases). Looked up from germline, CDR1 is GTSNPN and CDR2 is SVGIG (reference sequence). The CDR3 totals 11 residues. V lost 8 bases and J lost 1, with 9 bases in between. The chain's CDR3 is CAGESSYEQYF. DNA for the CDR3: TGTGCCGGGGAGTCTTCCTACGAGCAGTACTTC.